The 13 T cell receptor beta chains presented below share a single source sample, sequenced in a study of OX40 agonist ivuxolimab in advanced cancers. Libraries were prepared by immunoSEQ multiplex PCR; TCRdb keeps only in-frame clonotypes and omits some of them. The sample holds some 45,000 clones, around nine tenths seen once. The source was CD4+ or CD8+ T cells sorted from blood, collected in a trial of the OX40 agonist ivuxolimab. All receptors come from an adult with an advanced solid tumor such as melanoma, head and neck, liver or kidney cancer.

The DNA of the CDR3 is TGTGCCAGCAGCGATAGTGGGGGGCCACGTTCGGATGAGCAGTTCTTC. Protein product: CASSDSGGPRSDEQFF. The chain employs TRBV9 and TRBJ2-1; either TRBD1 or TRBD2 may supply D (6 bases each). Looked up from germline, CDR1 is SGDLS and CDR2 is YYNGEE. Trimming stripped 3 bases from V and 8 bases from J, with 21 bases between. This CDR3 has 16 amino acids. Full variable domain (rest looked up from reference TRBV9 and TRBJ2-1): DSGVTQTPKHLITATGQRVTLRCSPRSGDLSVYWYQQSLDQGLQFLIQYYNGEERAKGNILERFSAQQFPDLHSELNLSSLELGDSALYFCASSDSGGPRSDEQFFGPGTRLTVL.

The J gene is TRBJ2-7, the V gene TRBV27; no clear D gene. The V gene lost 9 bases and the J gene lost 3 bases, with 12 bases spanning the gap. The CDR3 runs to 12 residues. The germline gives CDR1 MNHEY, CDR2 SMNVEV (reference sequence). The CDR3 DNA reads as TGTGCCAGTGGCGTGGGCATCTACGAGCAGTACTTC. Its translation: CASGVGIYEQYF.

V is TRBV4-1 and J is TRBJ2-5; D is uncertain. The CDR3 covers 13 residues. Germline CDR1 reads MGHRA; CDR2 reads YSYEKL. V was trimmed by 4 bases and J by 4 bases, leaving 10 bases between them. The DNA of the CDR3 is TGCGCCAGCAGCCCGGTTTTAAGAGAGACCCAGTACTTC. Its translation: CASSPVLRETQYF.

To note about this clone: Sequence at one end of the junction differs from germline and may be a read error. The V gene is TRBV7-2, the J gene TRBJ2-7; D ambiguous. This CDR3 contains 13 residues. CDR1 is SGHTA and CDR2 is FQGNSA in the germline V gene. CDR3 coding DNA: TGTGCCAGCAGCTTGAGTGGATCCGCACTCCCTGGTTTC. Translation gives CASSLSGSALPGF.

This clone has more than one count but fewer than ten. CDR3 amino acids: CASSQDPGGGPIGETQYF. The CDR3 DNA is TGCGCCAGCAGCCAAGATCCCGGGGGGGGCCCGATAGGAGAGACCCAGTACTTC. This rearrangement joins TRBV4-3 to TRBJ2-5, with 8 bases fitting TRBD2. The germline gives CDR1 LGHNA, CDR2 YSLEER. The CDR3 extends over 18 amino acids. The trim removed 0 bases at V and 4 bases at J, leaving 13 bases unmatched.

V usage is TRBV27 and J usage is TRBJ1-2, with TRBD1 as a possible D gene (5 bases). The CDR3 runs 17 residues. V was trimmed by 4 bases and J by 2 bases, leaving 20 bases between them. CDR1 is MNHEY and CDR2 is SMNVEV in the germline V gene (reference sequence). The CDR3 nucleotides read TGTGCCAGCAGTTCAACCGGGGCGAGTTCATTGAACTATGGCTACACCTTC. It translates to CASSSTGASSLNYGYTF.

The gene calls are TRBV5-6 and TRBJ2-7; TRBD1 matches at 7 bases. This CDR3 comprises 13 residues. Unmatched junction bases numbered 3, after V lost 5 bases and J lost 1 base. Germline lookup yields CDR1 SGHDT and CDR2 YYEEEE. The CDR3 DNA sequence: TGTGCCAGCAGTTGGGACAGTTCCTACGAGCAGTACTTC. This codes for CASSWDSSYEQYF.

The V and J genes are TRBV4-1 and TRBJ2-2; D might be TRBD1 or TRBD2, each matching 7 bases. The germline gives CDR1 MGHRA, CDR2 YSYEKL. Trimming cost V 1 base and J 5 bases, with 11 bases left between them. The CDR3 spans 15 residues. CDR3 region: CASSQVQGGTGELFF. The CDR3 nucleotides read TGCGCCAGCAGCCAAGTCCAGGGGGGGACCGGGGAGCTGTTTTTT.

CDR3 residues: CASSYLGQGTDTQYF. CDR3 sequence (DNA): TGTGCCAGCAGTTACCTGGGACAGGGGACAGATACGCAGTATTTT. The chain combines TRBV6-5 with TRBJ2-3, with 10 positions matching TRBD1. The junction had 2 bases not matched to a gene; V was cut back by 2 bases and J by 3 bases. Germline lookup yields CDR1 MNHEY and CDR2 SVGAGI. This CDR3 has 15 residues.

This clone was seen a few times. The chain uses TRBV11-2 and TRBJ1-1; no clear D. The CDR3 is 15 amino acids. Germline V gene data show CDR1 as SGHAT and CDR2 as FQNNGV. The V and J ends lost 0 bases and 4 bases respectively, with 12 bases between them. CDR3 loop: CASSLEGIAGTEAFF. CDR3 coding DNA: TGTGCCAGCAGCTTAGAGGGCATTGCTGGCACTGAAGCTTTCTTT.

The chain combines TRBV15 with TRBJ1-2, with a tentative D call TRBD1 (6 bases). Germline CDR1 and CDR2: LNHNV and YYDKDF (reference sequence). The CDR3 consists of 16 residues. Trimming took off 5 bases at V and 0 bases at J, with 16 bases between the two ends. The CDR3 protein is CATSSDRLGANYGYTF. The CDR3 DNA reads TGTGCCACCAGCTCCGACAGGTTGGGGGCTAACTATGGCTACACCTTC.

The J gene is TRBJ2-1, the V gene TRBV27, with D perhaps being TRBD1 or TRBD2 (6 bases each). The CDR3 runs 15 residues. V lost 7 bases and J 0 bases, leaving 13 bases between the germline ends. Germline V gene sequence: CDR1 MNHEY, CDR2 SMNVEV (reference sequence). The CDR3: CASTGGRYSYNEQFF. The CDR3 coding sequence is TGTGCCAGCACCGGGGGCAGGTACTCCTACAATGAGCAGTTCTTC.

DNA for the CDR3: TGCGCCAGCAGCCAAGCCCTACTGGGAGAAGGGACCTTGGATACGCAGTATTTT. Its protein is CASSQALLGEGTLDTQYF. The chain uses TRBV4-1 and TRBJ2-3; the D call may be TRBD1 or TRBD2 (5 bases each). The V end lost 1 base, the J end lost 6 bases, and 23 bases lay between the germline ends. Germline loops: CDR1 MGHRA, CDR2 YSYEKL. There are 18 residues in the CDR3.